This TCR beta chain was sequenced in a study of beta chain features in type 1 diabetes. Study-wide points: Shortening of TCRB CDR3s, moderate but significant, appeared in all four CD4+ subsets of Type 1 diabetes patients.

cDNA synthesis used the whole RNA isolate, giving expressed TCRB sequences. Sequenced by immunoSEQ multiplex PCR; TCRdb stores in-frame clones only, minus some. The table shows hundreds of thousands of clones, with roughly 12% occurring only once. In germline, CDR1 is MNHEY, CDR2 SMNVEV (reference sequence). The CDR3 contains 15 residues. Trimming pared 3 bases from V and 2 bases from J, leaving 11 bases between. As concerns this clone: Its cognate antigen is unknown.

This chain links TRBV27 with TRBJ1-5, with D unresolved. Sequencing was done on a sample of naive CD4+ T cells from blood. The receptor comes from a man aged 18 to 29 with type 1 diabetes. The CDR3 sequence: CASSFGSLGNQPQHF. The CDR3 nucleotides read TGTGCCAGCAGTTTCGGGAGTCTTGGCAATCAGCCCCAGCATTTT.